One sample yielded the 27 T cell receptor beta chains listed below, sequenced in a study of T cell responses to AZD1222 COVID-19 vaccine. Using immunoSEQ multiplex PCR, the repertoire was profiled, and TCRdb retains in-frame clones only, with some absent. The data show 150,000 or so clones, over 75% seen once. The sequencing here drew on peripheral blood, taken on day 0 of AZD1222 vaccination. The receptors stem from an adult in good health.

J is TRBJ1-1 and V is TRBV15; D gene ambiguous. Germline-derived CDR1 and CDR2 are LNHNV and YYDKDF (reference sequence). The CDR3 totals 14 residues. Trimming removed 6 bases at V and 1 base at J, with 12 bases between. The CDR3 DNA reads TGTGCCACCAGAGCCGGGCTTGCGAACACTGAAGCTTTCTTT. This encodes CATRAGLANTEAFF.

This rearrangement joins TRBV2 to TRBJ2-1; 7 positions agree with TRBD2. J gave up 2 bases and V 7 bases, and 17 bases lay outside the gene matches. The CDR3 has 18 residues. Germline V gene lookup returns CDR1 SNHLY and CDR2 FYNNEI. Here the CDR3 DNA reads TGTGCCAGCAAAAGCACTACCCTGGCTAGCGGAGCCTACAATGAGCAGTTCTTC. As protein: CASKSTTLASGAYNEQFF.

The V call is TRBV28, the J call TRBJ1-1; D may be TRBD1 (6 bases). Germline assignment: CDR1 MDHEN and CDR2 SYDVKM. This CDR3 comprises 14 residues. The germline V and J ends were trimmed by 5 bases and 3 bases, with 13 bases remaining between them. The CDR3 DNA follows: TGTGCCAGCAGTAACGCTGGACAGCACACTGAAGCTTTCTTT. It codes for CASSNAGQHTEAFF.

Here the CDR3 DNA reads TGTGCCAGCAGTCTCGGGACAGGCGCGAACACTGAAGCTTTCTTT. This sequence encodes CASSLGTGANTEAFF. The rearrangement joins TRBV27 to TRBJ1-1; TRBD1 agrees at 8 bases. Germline V gives CDR1 MNHEY, CDR2 SMNVEV (reference sequence). The CDR3 has 15 residues. Losses at the gene ends were 5 bases for V and 1 base for J; bases not matched to a gene: 6.

The chain joins TRBV10-2 to TRBJ2-1, with 11 bases identical to TRBD2. This CDR3 comprises 15 residues. V shed 6 bases, J shed 5 bases, and the junction held 6 bases outside the gene matches. Germline-derived CDR1 and CDR2 are WSHSY and SAAADI. This chain's CDR3 is CASRPLAGGNNEQFF. DNA of the CDR3: TGCGCCAGCAGGCCTCTAGCGGGAGGTAACAATGAGCAGTTCTTC.

V gene TRBV7-9 combines with J gene TRBJ2-2, with D possibly being TRBD1 or TRBD2 (6 bases each). CDR1 SEHNR and CDR2 FQNEAQ come from the germline V gene (reference sequence). V was trimmed by 1 base and J by 0 bases, leaving 15 bases between them. CDR3 size: 18 residues. The CDR3 sequence is CASSLGAKGGPNTGELFF. DNA of the CDR3: TGTGCCAGCAGCTTAGGCGCCAAAGGGGGGCCGAACACCGGGGAGCTGTTTTTT.

In this sample, this clone turned up once. The chain joins TRBV28 to TRBJ1-2; tentative D call: TRBD1 (6 bases). Germline V gene data show CDR1 as MDHEN and CDR2 as SYDVKM. The CDR3 contains 14 residues. With 3 bases removed from V and 8 bases from J, the gap between germline ends came to 16 bases. The CDR3 coding sequence is TGTGCCAGCAGTTTCCAAAAAACAGGGTACGGCTACACCTTC. This sequence encodes CASSFQKTGYGYTF.

The chain combines TRBV5-6 with TRBJ2-7; TRBD1 matches at 9 bases. Germline CDR1 reads SGHDT; CDR2 reads YYEEEE. Trimming took 3 bases from V and 2 from J; bases not matched to a gene: 15. The CDR3 is made up of 18 amino acids. CDR3 DNA sequence: TGTGCCAGCAGCTCAAGGGGGATACAGGGGGCCACTGCCTACGAGCAGTACTTC. This sequence encodes CASSSRGIQGATAYEQYF.

The CDR3 reads CASMGLGSSYEQYF. The CDR3 DNA is TGTGCCAGTATGGGACTGGGAAGCTCCTACGAGCAGTACTTC. This chain uses TRBV25-1 with TRBJ2-7, with a possible D match to TRBD2 (6 bases). The CDR3 totals 14 residues. Germline CDR1 reads MGHDK; CDR2 reads SYGVNS. V was cut by 9 bases and J by 0 bases, with 15 bases left in between.

This sequence joins TRBV5-1 and TRBJ2-1; weak D call: TRBD2 (5 bases). Germline assignment: CDR1 SGHRS and CDR2 YFSETQ. The V gene lost 0 bases and the J gene lost 6 bases, with 7 bases spanning the gap. This CDR3 spans 13 amino acids. The CDR3 protein is CASSLASSNEQFF. In DNA, the CDR3 is TGCGCCAGCAGCTTGGCTAGCTCCAATGAGCAGTTCTTC.

The CDR3 here is CASRSTAYNSPLHF. CDR3 nucleotide sequence: TGTGCCAGCAGGTCGACAGCATATAATTCACCCCTCCACTTT. The genes are TRBV28 and TRBJ1-6, with D possibly TRBD1 on 5 matching bases. V shed 6 bases and J shed 4 bases, with 10 bases lying between them. Per germline, CDR1 MDHEN and CDR2 SYDVKM. The length of the CDR3 is 14 residues.

The chain combines TRBV28 with TRBJ2-7; 7 bases line up with TRBD1. The length of the CDR3 is 14 residues. V lost 7 bases, J lost 0 bases, and 6 bases stayed unmatched. Germline assignment: CDR1 MDHEN and CDR2 SYDVKM. The CDR3 spells CASKNRDSSYEQYF. The CDR3, as DNA: TGTGCCAGCAAAAACCGGGACAGCTCCTACGAGCAGTACTTC. Full variable domain (missing parts from reference TRBV28 and TRBJ2-7): DVKVTQSSRYLVKRTGEKVFLECVQDMDHENMFWYRQDPGLGLRLIYFSYDVKMKEKGDIPEGYSVSREKKERFSLILESASTNQTSMYLCASKNRDSSYEQYFGPGTRLTVT.

The chain couples TRBV4-1 to TRBJ1-6; no reliable D call. The CDR3 is 15 amino acids. Trimming shortened V by 6 bases and J by 6 bases, and 15 bases separated the two germline ends. The germline gives CDR1 MGHRA, CDR2 YSYEKL. CDR3 nucleotide sequence: TGCGCCAGCAGTCGGTCGGGGAGTAGTAATTCACCCCTCCACTTT. Translation gives CASSRSGSSNSPLHF.

This clone was observed a single time. The chain joins TRBV7-9 to TRBJ1-4; TRBD1 is a possible D gene (6 bases). CDR1 is SEHNR and CDR2 is FQNEAQ in the germline V gene (reference sequence). Trimming took 4 bases from V and 7 from J, leaving 10 bases between them. The CDR3 contains 13 residues. CDR3 in amino acids: CASSSRQAEKLFF. The CDR3 DNA follows: TGTGCCAGCAGCTCGAGACAGGCTGAAAAACTGTTTTTT.

The genes are TRBV12-3 or TRBV12-4 and TRBJ1-1; D is unclear. V shed 1 base and J shed 1 base, with 1 base lying between them. The CDR3 contains 12 residues. The CDR3 sequence: CASSLGNTEAFF. The CDR3, as DNA: TGTGCCAGCAGTTTAGGGAACACTGAAGCTTTCTTT.

V usage is TRBV21-1 and J usage is TRBJ2-7. TRBV21-1 is recorded as a pseudogene. CDR3 length equals 14 residues. The DNA for the CDR3 is TGTGCCAGCAGCAAAGGACGTGAATCCTACGAGCAGTACTTC. Its protein is CASSKGRESYEQYF.

The V call is TRBV19, the J call TRBJ2-2; D is tentatively TRBD1 or TRBD2 (5 bases each). Germline CDR1 LNHDA, CDR2 SQIVND (reference sequence). This CDR3 comprises 15 residues. V was pared by 3 bases and J by 0 bases, with 8 bases between. This CDR3 is CASSIGTTNTGELFF. CDR3 coding DNA: TGTGCCAGTAGTATTGGGACGACGAACACCGGGGAGCTGTTTTTT. Together with reference TRBV19 and TRBJ2-2, the CDR3 gives the full variable domain: DGGITQSPKYLFRKEGQNVTLSCEQNLNHDAMYWYRQDPGQGLRLIYYSQIVNDFQKGDIAEGYSVSREKKESFPLTVTSAQKNPTAFYLCASSIGTTNTGELFFGEGSRLTVL.

This clone was seen only a few times. The gene calls are TRBV27 and TRBJ2-7; D is possibly TRBD2 (5 bases). The CDR3 is 13 amino acids. V lost 5 bases to trimming and J lost 3 bases, with 11 bases between them. The V gene's germline CDR1 is MNHEY and CDR2 SMNVEV (reference sequence). The CDR3 region is CASSKLANYEQYF. The CDR3 DNA follows: TGTGCCAGCAGTAAGCTAGCAAACTACGAGCAGTACTTC.

V usage is TRBV25-1 and J usage is TRBJ2-2; maybe TRBD1 (5 bases). The CDR3 is made up of 17 amino acids. V lost 2 bases to trimming and J lost 4 bases, with 17 bases between them. CDR1 is MGHDK and CDR2 is SYGVNS in the germline V gene. CDR3 amino acids: CASSEHGYLGLTGELFF. CDR3 coding DNA: TGTGCCAGCAGTGAACATGGTTACTTGGGGCTCACCGGGGAGCTGTTTTTT. The full variable domain, completed using reference TRBV25-1 and TRBJ2-2, is EADIYQTPRYLVIGTGKKITLECSQTMGHDKMYWYQQDPGMELHLIHYSYGVNSTEKGDLSSESTVSRIRTEHFPLTLESARPSHTSQYLCASSEHGYLGLTGELFFGEGSRLTVL.

CDR3: CASSLIRQGTEAFF. The CDR3 coding sequence is TGTGCCAGCAGCTTAATTAGACAGGGGACTGAAGCTTTCTTT. This chain uses TRBV7-3 with TRBJ1-1; 8 bases align to TRBD1. This CDR3 has 14 residues. With V trimmed by 1 base and J by 5 bases, 3 bases remained unmatched. CDR1 and CDR2 (germline): SGHTA, FQGTGA.

The chain couples TRBV28 to TRBJ2-1; maybe TRBD2 (6 bases). This CDR3 has 13 amino acids. Per the germline V gene, CDR1 is MDHEN and CDR2 is SYDVKM. Trimming removed 11 bases from V and 0 bases from J, with 11 bases in between. The chain's CDR3 is CALEGNSYNEQFF. The CDR3 bases are TGTGCCTTGGAGGGAAACTCCTACAATGAGCAGTTCTTC.

This clone was detected only once. This rearrangement joins TRBV6-5 to TRBJ2-7, with D possibly matching TRBD2 (5 bases). The V gene lost 7 bases and the J gene lost 0 bases, with 13 bases spanning the gap. In germline, CDR1 is MNHEY, CDR2 SVGAGI. The length of the CDR3 is 14 residues. The CDR3 region has the DNA TGTGCCAGCAAACTAGTCTACACCTCCTACGAGCAGTACTTC. It yields the protein CASKLVYTSYEQYF.

The chain has TRBV19 and TRBJ1-1; the D gene is possibly TRBD1 (5 bases). Per germline, CDR1 LNHDA and CDR2 SQIVND (reference sequence). V lost 4 bases and J 1 base, leaving 10 bases between the germline ends. This CDR3 is 14 amino acids long. The CDR3 sequence is CASSKETANTEAFF. CDR3 in DNA: TGTGCCAGTAGTAAGGAGACAGCGAACACTGAAGCTTTCTTT.

The CDR3 sequence is CASASRTGELFF. CDR3 nucleotide sequence: TGTGCCAGCGCTTCGAGGACCGGGGAGCTGTTTTTT. The genes are TRBV7-2 and TRBJ2-2; D uncertain. This CDR3 is 12 amino acids long. V lost 8 bases and J 5 bases, leaving 9 bases between the germline ends. The germline gives CDR1 SGHTA, CDR2 FQGNSA.

The V gene is TRBV2, the J gene TRBJ2-7, with 7 bases aligning to TRBD2. The CDR3 is 15 residues long. Germline V gene sequence: CDR1 SNHLY, CDR2 FYNNEI. V shed 6 bases, J shed 2 bases, and the junction held 10 bases outside the gene matches. The CDR3 spells CASRMDPGGPYEQYF. CDR3 in DNA: TGTGCCAGCAGGATGGACCCGGGAGGCCCCTACGAGCAGTACTTC.

The chain combines TRBV28 with TRBJ1-5; D not certain. Germline V gives CDR1 MDHEN, CDR2 SYDVKM. This CDR3 is 14 amino acids long. The germline V and J ends were trimmed by 3 bases and 0 bases, with 6 bases remaining between them. The chain's CDR3 is CASSFKYSNQPQHF. In DNA, the CDR3 is TGTGCCAGCAGTTTTAAGTATAGCAATCAGCCCCAGCATTTT.

This clone was detected only a few times. V is TRBV7-8 and J is TRBJ1-6, with 7 bases that match TRBD1. After removal of 5 bases from V and 5 bases from J, the junction contained 6 bases not matched to a gene. CDR1 is SGHVS, CDR2 FQNEAQ, per germline. The CDR3 runs 15 residues. The CDR3 spells CASSQQGRDNSPLHF. The CDR3 region has the DNA TGTGCCAGCAGCCAACAGGGGCGGGATAATTCACCCCTCCACTTT. Full variable domain (rest looked up from reference TRBV7-8 and TRBJ1-6): GAGVSQSPRYKVAKRGQDVALRCDPISGHVSLFWYQQALGQGPEFLTYFQNEAQLDKSGLPSDRFFAERPEGSVSTLKIQRTQQEDSAVYLCASSQQGRDNSPLHFGNGTRLTVT.